These 23 T cell receptor beta chains share one sample of origin, sequenced in a study of Graves' ophthalmopathy and Graves' hyperthyroidism. The TCR beta CDR3 regions underwent amplification from RNA transcripts. Amplification began with first-round RT-PCR using HTBI primers, then second-round multiplex PCR was performed. TCRdb independently ran MiXCR on the multiplex PCR reads; one entry per CDR3 protein. The sample consists of about 24,000 distinct CDR3 sequences, about 50% of them appearing once. Material: peripheral blood. The receptors stem from an adult woman with stable Graves' hyperthyroidism.

This clonotype is termed medium-sized. CDR3 residues: CASSVGGISTTNTEAFF. CDR3 in DNA: TGTGCCAGCAGCGTAGGGGGCATAAGCACTACGAACACTGAAGCTTTCTTT. The chain carries TRBV9 and TRBJ1-1; the D gene is possibly TRBD1 (5 bases). There are 17 residues in the CDR3. The germline V and J ends were trimmed by 0 bases and 1 base, with 16 bases remaining between them. Germline loops: CDR1 SGDLS, CDR2 YYNGEE. Complete variable domain (other parts from reference TRBV9 and TRBJ1-1): DSGVTQTPKHLITATGQRVTLRCSPRSGDLSVYWYQQSLDQGLQFLIQYYNGEERAKGNILERFSAQQFPDLHSELNLSSLELGDSALYFCASSVGGISTTNTEAFFGQGTRLTVV.

This clonotype was counted many times. The chain links TRBV30 to TRBJ2-6; possibly TRBD1 for D (6 bases). Germline V gene sequence: CDR1 GTSNPN, CDR2 SVGIG (reference sequence). CDR3 length equals 17 residues. The V end lost 8 bases, the J end lost 0 bases, and 20 bases lay between the germline ends. The CDR3 region is CAKAQDSEYSGANVLTF. In DNA, the CDR3 is TGTGCCAAAGCGCAGGACAGCGAATACTCTGGGGCCAACGTCCTGACTTTC. Combining the CDR3 with reference TRBV30 and TRBJ2-6 gives the whole variable domain SQTIHQWPATLVQPVGSPLSLECTVEGTSNPNLYWYRQAAGRGLQLLFYSVGIGQISSEVPQNLSASRPQDRQFILSSKKLLLSDSGFYLCAKAQDSEYSGANVLTFGAGSRLTVL.

This clonotype was seen many times. The genes are TRBV5-6 and TRBJ1-5, with D tentatively TRBD1 (6 bases). Germline assignment: CDR1 SGHDT and CDR2 YYEEEE. V lost 1 base and J lost 3, with 14 bases in between. This CDR3 comprises 16 residues. Here the CDR3 reads CASSLSRGMDNQPQHF. The CDR3 DNA sequence: TGTGCCAGCAGCTTGTCCAGGGGCATGGACAATCAGCCCCAGCATTTT.

A word on this clonotype: The CDR3 ends on some other residue instead of the conserved phenylalanine or tryptophan, so this is likely a read error. The DNA is omitted, as the CDR3 cannot be located on it reliably, and the CDR3 follows TCRdb's listing. V usage is TRBV6-6 and J usage is TRBJ2-7; the table gives TRBD2 as D, unverified against the DNA. The CDR3 adds up to 9 amino acids, both ends counted. Germline-derived CDR1 and CDR2 are MNHNY and SVGAGI (reference sequence). This CDR3 is CASSQRLAG.

This clonotype was seen many times. This chain connects TRBV11-2 to TRBJ2-5; TRBD2 might be the D (6 bases). The CDR3 has 15 residues. The germline V gene encodes CDR1 SGHAT and CDR2 FQNNGV. Trimming took 3 bases from V and 4 from J, leaving 15 bases between them. The CDR3 DNA reads as TGTGCCAGCAGCTTCACAAAGTTCGGGGGAGAGACCCAGTACTTC. Amino acids: CASSFTKFGGETQYF.

V and J are TRBV5-1 and TRBJ1-1; 8 nucleotides align to TRBD1. The CDR3 totals 15 residues. CDR1 and CDR2 (germline): SGHRS, YFSETQ. The trim removed 4 bases at V and 0 bases at J, leaving 5 bases unmatched. This chain's CDR3 is CASSGQGTMNTEAFF. The DNA of the CDR3 is TGCGCCAGCAGCGGACAGGGCACCATGAACACTGAAGCTTTCTTT.

This clonotype was seen many times. A read error may explain this, as a much larger clone is one base away. The V and J genes are TRBV19 and TRBJ1-4, with a tentative D call TRBD1 (5 bases). The V gene lost 11 bases and the J gene lost 4 bases, with 17 bases spanning the gap. The CDR3 has 14 residues. Germline CDR1 LNHDA, CDR2 SQIVND (reference sequence). The CDR3 reads CAAAGAGGNEKLFF. CDR3 DNA sequence: TGTGCCGCGGCTGGGGCGGGAGGTAATGAAAAACTGTTTTTT.

On this clonotype itself: This likely comes from a read error, as the CDR3 has no conserved phenylalanine or tryptophan at its end. The rearrangement joins TRBV20-1 to TRBJ2-1; no firm D call. Germline CDR1 DFQATT, CDR2 SNEGSKA (reference sequence). Trimming stripped 7 bases from V and 8 bases from J, with 12 bases between. The CDR3 loop spans 11 amino acids. The CDR3 protein is CSVTPRDEQFI. The CDR3 nucleotides are TGCAGTGTCACACCTAGGGATGAGCAGTTCATC.

V is TRBV12-3 or TRBV12-4 and J is TRBJ1-1, with a weak D call TRBD1 (5 bases). Trimming took 5 bases from V and 1 from J, leaving 14 bases between them. The CDR3 length is 15 residues. The CDR3 nucleotides are TGTGCCAGCAGTCCAATGGGGGGTCCGAACACTGAAGCTTTCTTT. Translation: CASSPMGGPNTEAFF.

This clonotype was seen at least ten times. The chain uses TRBV7-6 and TRBJ2-1, with D perhaps matching TRBD2 (6 bases). Germline values: CDR1 SGHVS, CDR2 FNYEAQ. V gave up 1 base and J gave up 5 bases, with 6 bases separating them. The CDR3 is 13 amino acids. For the CDR3, the DNA is TGTGCCAGCAGCTTAGGACTAGACAATGAGCAGTTCTTC. This translates into CASSLGLDNEQFF.

This clonotype was detected only a few times. This chain uses TRBV6-5 with TRBJ2-1; 9 bases are a match to TRBD2. CDR1 MNHEY and CDR2 SVGAGI come from the germline V gene. There are 14 residues in the CDR3. V shed 8 bases, J shed 4 bases, and the junction held 6 bases outside the gene matches. CDR3 loop: CASDSSGNYNEQFF. The CDR3 nucleotides read TGTGCCAGCGATTCTAGCGGGAATTACAATGAGCAGTTCTTC.

For this clonotype: Without the conserved terminal phenylalanine or tryptophan, this CDR3 likely stems from a read error. The limits of the CDR3 on the DNA are not certain, so only TCRdb's listed CDR3 is given. V and J are TRBV3-1 and TRBJ1-2. CDR1 and CDR2 (germline): LGHDT, YNNKEL (reference sequence). The length of the CDR3 is 10 amino acids, counting both ends. The CDR3 here is CASSQGRGGL.

This clonotype was detected many times. V and J are TRBV18 and TRBJ1-6; D is ambiguous. V shed 5 bases and J shed 7 bases, with 6 bases lying between them. The germline V gene encodes CDR1 KGHSH and CDR2 LQKENI. The CDR3 is made up of 12 amino acids. The CDR3 DNA is TGTGCCAGCTCAACGCAAAATTCACCCCTCCACTTT. Translated, it gives CASSTQNSPLHF. Full variable domain (missing parts from reference TRBV18 and TRBJ1-6): NAGVMQNPRHLVRRRGQEARLRCSPMKGHSHVYWYRQLPEEGLKFMVYLQKENIIDESGMPKERFSAEFPKEGPSILRIQQVVRGDSAAYFCASSTQNSPLHFGNGTRLTVT.

This clonotype was picked up many times. Just one base apart from a much larger clone, this may be a read error. V gene TRBV2 combines with J gene TRBJ2-7; D perhaps matches TRBD1 (5 bases). Germline loops: CDR1 SNHLY, CDR2 FYNNEI. CDR3 length: 16 amino acids. CDR3 nucleotide sequence: TGTGCCAGCAGTGAATTGTTTGGACACCGTTCCTACGAGCGGTACTTC. Translating it yields CASSELFGHRSYERYF. The full variable domain, rest sourced from reference TRBV2 and TRBJ2-7, is EPEVTQTPSHQVTQMGQEVILRCVPISNHLYFYWYRQILGQKVEFLVSFYNNEISEKSEIFDDQFSVERPDGSNFTLKIRSTKLEDSAMYFCASSELFGHRSYERYFGPGTRLTVT.

The V and J genes are TRBV20-1 and TRBJ1-2; 7 bases align to TRBD1. Germline lookup yields CDR1 DFQATT and CDR2 SNEGSKA (reference sequence). The CDR3 loop spans 15 amino acids. Germline trimming cut 6 bases from V and 3 bases from J; bases unmatched to any gene: 13. CDR3 amino acids: CSARGVGLLDYGYTF. CDR3 bases: TGCAGTGCCAGGGGGGTGGGTCTTTTGGACTATGGCTACACCTTC.

This chain joins TRBV6-4 and TRBJ2-3; 12 bases agree with TRBD2. The length of the CDR3 is 15 residues. The V gene end was trimmed by 8 bases and the J gene end by 2 bases; junction bases not matched to a gene: 5. Germline CDR1 is MRHNA and CDR2 is SNTAGT. CDR3 loop: CASPGTSGPTDTQYF. CDR3 DNA: TGTGCCAGCCCCGGGACTAGCGGGCCCACAGATACGCAGTATTTT.

This clonotype has at least ten counts. This sequence may be a read error, since a much larger clone differs from it by one base. The chain joins TRBV12-3 or TRBV12-4 to TRBJ1-1, with a possible D match to TRBD1 (5 bases). The CDR3 totals 14 residues. The CDR3 loop reads CANSQARTNTEAFF. The CDR3, as DNA: TGTGCCAACAGTCAAGCGAGGACAAACACTGAAGCTTTCTTT.

This clonotype has a count of ten or more. This could be a read error, since a much larger clone is one nucleotide away. The J gene is TRBJ2-7, the V gene TRBV20-1; D is tentatively TRBD1 or TRBD2 (5 bases each). Germline V gene lookup returns CDR1 DFQATT and CDR2 SNEGSKA (reference sequence). V lost 1 base to trimming and J lost 2 bases, with 18 bases between them. There are 16 residues in the CDR3. In nucleotides, the CDR3 is TGCAGTGCTAGAGGAGGAGGCAGGGCCTACGCCTACGAGCAGTACTTC. Its protein is CSARGGGRAYAYEQYF.

The V and J genes are TRBV9 and TRBJ1-4; 8 bases are shared with TRBD1. The V gene's germline CDR1 is SGDLS and CDR2 YYNGEE. The length of the CDR3 is 18 residues. The V segment lost 4 bases and the J segment 7 bases; nucleotides outside the gene matches: 18. CDR3 nucleotides: TGTGCCAGCAGCCGGACAGGGAAATACGGCGGTCCGAGTGAAAAACTGTTTTTT. This translates into CASSRTGKYGGPSEKLFF.

Sample share makes this clonotype medium-sized. The V and J genes are TRBV19 and TRBJ2-7; D ambiguous. The CDR3 spans 12 residues. Germline-derived CDR1 and CDR2 are LNHDA and SQIVND (reference sequence). V lost 7 bases, J lost 3 bases, and 10 bases lay in between. The CDR3 DNA follows: TGTGCCAGTACGGACGGATTCTACGAGCAGTACTTC. Translated, it gives CASTDGFYEQYF.

This clonotype has at least ten counts. The J gene is TRBJ1-2, the V gene TRBV27, with a weak D call TRBD1 (6 bases). The CDR3 totals 15 residues. Germline-derived CDR1 and CDR2 are MNHEY and SMNVEV (reference sequence). Trimming took 6 bases from V and 5 from J, leaving 19 bases between them. CDR3 in amino acids: CASRGGRGLGYGYTF. The CDR3 region has the DNA TGTGCCAGCAGAGGGGGGAGGGGGTTAGGGTATGGCTACACCTTC.

In this sample, this clonotype is medium-sized. This chain joins TRBV6-5 and TRBJ1-5, with 8 bases lining up with TRBD1. The V gene's germline CDR1 is MNHEY and CDR2 SVGAGI. The CDR3 has 13 amino acids. J gave up 5 bases and V 6 bases, and 3 bases lay outside the gene matches. The CDR3, as DNA: TGTGCCAGCAGCAAGACAGGGGATCAGCCCCAGCATTTT. Translated, it gives CASSKTGDQPQHF.

This clonotype was counted many times. The V gene is TRBV28, the J gene TRBJ1-1, with D uncertain. The CDR3 runs 12 residues. V was cut by 2 bases and J by 8 bases, with 9 bases left in between. CDR1 is MDHEN and CDR2 is SYDVKM in the germline V gene. The CDR3 coding sequence is TGTGCCAGCAGTTTAGTCAGTCGAGAAGCTTTCTTT. This sequence encodes CASSLVSREAFF.